The 24 T cell receptor beta chains below were found in one sample sequenced in a study of human T cells and chemical hapten exposure. Time point described: patch test 1, 2 weeks after DPC sensitization. The treatment is: therapeutic diphenylcyclopropenone sensitization with weekly scalp DPC. TCRdb redid the calling of the RACE reads with MiXCR, one entry per CDR3 protein. The sample contains under 120,000 distinct CDR3 sequences, 11% of which appear only once. This sample comprised whole blood, obtained in connection with sensitization to the hapten diphenylcyclopropenone (DPC). Receptors were obtained from a woman in her forties with alopecia areata. Some clones in this sample may be carry-over from other donors' samples.

This clonotype has just a few counts. The DNA of the CDR3 is TGTGCCAGCAGCCCGAAAGGGGGAGACACTGAAGCTTTCTTT. Its translation: CASSPKGGDTEAFF. The V call is TRBV7-3, the J call TRBJ1-1; D might be TRBD1 (6 bases). The germline V gene encodes CDR1 SGHTA and CDR2 FQGTGA. V was shortened by 5 bases and J by 3 bases, with 13 bases between the two germline ends. The CDR3 totals 14 residues.

The chain employs TRBV29-1 and TRBJ2-4; D not resolved. Germline V gene sequence: CDR1 SQVTM, CDR2 ANQGSEA. The CDR3 totals 12 residues. V was cut by 4 bases and J by 0 bases, with 4 bases left in between. The CDR3 spells CSVVLAKNIQYF. In DNA, the CDR3 is TGCAGCGTTGTGCTAGCCAAAAACATTCAGTACTTC.

This clonotype appeared many times. The chain uses TRBV6-5 and TRBJ2-1; 12 bases align to TRBD1. The trim removed 7 bases at V and 7 bases at J, leaving 8 bases unmatched. This CDR3 is built from 15 residues. Germline-derived CDR1 and CDR2 are MNHEY and SVGAGI. The CDR3 region is CASKRGTGGSNEQFF. CDR3 in DNA: TGTGCCAGCAAAAGGGGGACAGGGGGCTCGAATGAGCAGTTCTTC.

This clonotype was seen a few times. This rearrangement joins TRBV6-5 to TRBJ1-3; no firm D call. The V gene lost 0 bases and the J gene lost 4 bases, with 7 bases spanning the gap. The CDR3 loop spans 14 amino acids. CDR1 and CDR2 from the germline V gene are MNHEY and SVGAGI. CDR3 DNA: TGTGCCAGCAGTTACTCCCTAGTCGGAAACACCATATATTTT. This sequence encodes CASSYSLVGNTIYF.

In DNA, the CDR3 is TGTGCCAGCTCACCACCCCGGAGACAGGGGCAGAACGAGCAGTACTTC. Protein product: CASSPPRRQGQNEQYF. The V gene is TRBV18, the J gene TRBJ2-7, with 8 bases lining up with TRBD1. Germline V gene sequence: CDR1 KGHSH, CDR2 LQKENI. The trim removed 0 bases at V and 5 bases at J, leaving 9 bases unmatched. The CDR3 is 16 amino acids. Using reference TRBV18 and TRBJ2-7 for the parts outside the CDR3, the full variable domain is NAGVMQNPRHLVRRRGQEARLRCSPMKGHSHVYWYRQLPEEGLKFMVYLQKENIIDESGMPKERFSAEFPKEGPSILRIQQVVRGDSAAYFCASSPPRRQGQNEQYFGPGTRLTVT.

This rearrangement joins TRBV5-4 to TRBJ1-2; 9 nucleotides agree with TRBD1. The V gene end was trimmed by 4 bases and the J gene end by 2 bases; junction bases not matched to a gene: 9. The V gene's germline CDR1 is SGHNT and CDR2 YYREEE (reference sequence). The CDR3 totals 16 residues. The CDR3 here is CASSPGQGGLNYGYTF. The CDR3 DNA reads as TGTGCCAGCAGCCCGGGACAGGGAGGGCTGAACTATGGCTACACCTTC.

This sequence joins TRBV19 and TRBJ1-1, with a tentative D call TRBD1 (6 bases). V was cut by 11 bases and J by 4 bases, with 14 bases left in between. CDR1 is LNHDA, CDR2 SQIVND, per germline (reference sequence). CDR3 length equals 12 residues. The CDR3 loop reads CASLTGRTEAFF. As DNA, the CDR3 is TGTGCCTCTTTAACAGGGCGCACTGAAGCTTTCTTT.

This clonotype was counted ten times or more. This chain connects TRBV5-1 to TRBJ2-1; 11 nucleotides line up with TRBD1. The CDR3 runs 13 residues. Germline V gene lookup returns CDR1 SGHRS and CDR2 YFSETQ. After removal of 3 bases from V and 9 bases from J, the junction contained 2 bases not matched to a gene. Here the CDR3 DNA reads TGCGCCAGCAGCTGGACAGGGGGCCGTGAGCAGTTCTTC. As protein: CASSWTGGREQFF.

In its sample, this clonotype was seen many times. The chain couples TRBV4-2 to TRBJ2-1; 7 bases line up with TRBD2. J lost 10 bases, V lost 0 bases, and 18 bases had no gene match. Germline V gene sequence: CDR1 LGHNA, CDR2 YNFKEQ. CDR3 length equals 18 residues. The CDR3 nucleotides read TGTGCCAGCAGCCAAGATCCGGGGGGTAGCGTCAATCTGGTGGAGCAGTTCTTC. Its protein product is CASSQDPGGSVNLVEQFF.

V is TRBV9 and J is TRBJ1-2; tentative D call: TRBD1 (5 bases). The CDR3 extends over 14 amino acids. Germline-derived CDR1 and CDR2 are SGDLS and YYNGEE. The V end lost 0 bases, the J end lost 4 bases, and 10 bases lay between the germline ends. CDR3 residues: CASSVDGHLYGYTF. CDR3 nucleotide sequence: TGTGCCAGCAGCGTAGACGGACACCTCTATGGCTACACCTTC.

The CDR3 sequence is CASSVAGRSYEQYF. CDR3 nucleotide sequence: TGTGCCAGCAGCGTAGCTGGCAGAAGCTACGAGCAGTACTTC. This sequence joins TRBV9 and TRBJ2-7; unclear D gene. Germline values: CDR1 SGDLS, CDR2 YYNGEE. This CDR3 is 14 amino acids long. Deletions cut 0 bases from V and 3 bases from J, with 10 bases between.

This clonotype came up a few times. The genes are TRBV19 and TRBJ1-3; unclear D gene. Germline V lookup: CDR1 LNHDA, CDR2 SQIVND (reference sequence). This CDR3 is 15 amino acids long. V was clipped by 7 bases and J by 4 bases, with 17 bases between them. CDR3: CASTSPAVIGNTIYF. The CDR3 coding sequence is TGTGCCAGTACTTCTCCGGCGGTGATAGGAAACACCATATATTTT.

This clonotype was counted ten times or more. The J gene is TRBJ2-5, the V gene TRBV27; TRBD2 matches 9 bases. The germline V gene encodes CDR1 MNHEY and CDR2 SMNVEV (reference sequence). The CDR3 is 16 residues long. Unmatched junction bases numbered 4, after V lost 2 bases and J lost 0 bases. The CDR3 DNA is TGTGCCAGCAGTTTAAAACTAGCGGGTCACCAAGAGACCCAGTACTTC. Its translation is CASSLKLAGHQETQYF.

This clonotype was seen only a few times. The V and J genes are TRBV9 and TRBJ2-7; D not certain. Germline lookup yields CDR1 SGDLS and CDR2 YYNGEE. The V gene lost 4 bases and the J gene lost 6 bases, with 17 bases spanning the gap. The CDR3 has 14 residues. The CDR3 region is CASSSQVVSGEQYF. The CDR3 DNA reads TGTGCCAGCAGCAGTCAGGTGGTGTCGGGCGAGCAGTACTTC.

This clonotype appeared many times. The rearrangement links TRBV7-2 to TRBJ2-2; D unclear. CDR3 length: 16 amino acids. V dropped 6 bases and J dropped 0 bases, with 14 bases sitting between them. Germline V gene sequence: CDR1 SGHTA, CDR2 FQGNSA. Written as DNA, the CDR3 is TGTGCCAGCAGTTCCGTGGGCACGACGAACACCGGGGAGCTGTTTTTT. It translates to CASSSVGTTNTGELFF.

Ten or more counts support this clonotype. The chain joins TRBV28 to TRBJ2-7; 11 nucleotides agree with TRBD1. J lost 4 bases, V lost 5 bases, and 7 bases had no gene match. The CDR3 is made up of 15 amino acids. Germline assignment: CDR1 MDHEN and CDR2 SYDVKM. The CDR3 loop is CASSLPGQGVYEQYF. The CDR3 DNA is TGTGCCAGCAGTCTACCGGGACAGGGGGTTTACGAGCAGTACTTC.

The chain carries TRBV4-3 and TRBJ2-2, with TRBD1 as a possible D gene (5 bases). Looked up from germline, CDR1 is LGHNA and CDR2 is YSLEER. CDR3 length: 18 amino acids. The germline V and J ends were trimmed by 0 bases and 0 bases, with 14 bases remaining between them. The CDR3 sequence is CASSQDPSRVANTGELFF. DNA for the CDR3: TGCGCCAGCAGCCAAGATCCCTCCAGGGTCGCGAACACCGGGGAGCTGTTTTTT.

The chain couples TRBV7-4 to TRBJ2-6; no clear D. Trimming took off 1 base at V and 0 bases at J, with 10 bases between the two ends. The CDR3 consists of 17 residues. Germline loops: CDR1 SGHVT, CDR2 SQSDAQ. CDR3 bases: TGTGCCAGCAGCTTAGTCGTGGGGATCTCTGGGGCCAACGTCCTGACTTTC. This codes for CASSLVVGISGANVLTF.

This clonotype was found a few times. The chain uses TRBV24-1 and TRBJ2-7, with 8 positions matching TRBD1. J was trimmed by 4 bases and V by 3 bases; bases with no gene match: 7. Germline CDR1 and CDR2: KGHDR and SFDVKD. This CDR3 spans 15 amino acids. CDR3 loop: CATSDPTGDRYEQYF. The CDR3 nucleotides read TGTGCCACCAGTGATCCGACAGGGGACCGATACGAGCAGTACTTC.

This clonotype appeared many times. J is TRBJ2-6 and V is TRBV18; 7 nucleotides match TRBD1. The junction had 6 bases not matched to a gene; V was cut back by 3 bases and J by 4 bases. Germline CDR1 is KGHSH and CDR2 is LQKENI. The CDR3 spans 16 residues. The CDR3 coding sequence is TGTGCCAGCTCACCTACAGGGGTGGAAGGGGCCAACGTCCTGACTTTC. Amino acids: CASSPTGVEGANVLTF.

This clonotype came up a few times. The chain carries TRBV20-1 and TRBJ2-3; possible D gene TRBD2, 5 bases. Germline CDR1 DFQATT, CDR2 SNEGSKA (reference sequence). V lost 5 bases to trimming and J lost 0 bases, with 15 bases between them. This CDR3 is built from 15 residues. The CDR3 bases are TGCAGTGCTCCGTACCTCCGGGAAAGCACAGATACGCAGTATTTT. It translates to CSAPYLRESTDTQYF.

This clonotype was observed many times. The genes are TRBV18 and TRBJ2-2; 8 bases are a match to TRBD1. CDR1 is KGHSH and CDR2 is LQKENI in the germline V gene. The CDR3 contains 17 residues. With 3 bases clipped from V and 0 bases from J, the junction kept 6 bases outside the gene matches. CDR3 in DNA: TGTGCCAGCTCACCCCTAAGGGGACAGGCGAACACCGGGGAGCTGTTTTTT. The encoded protein is CASSPLRGQANTGELFF.

V is TRBV29-1 and J is TRBJ1-2; no clear D. Germline V gene data show CDR1 as SQVTM and CDR2 as ANQGSEA. V lost 6 bases, J lost 7 bases, and 12 bases lay in between. The CDR3 is 11 amino acids. The CDR3 coding sequence is TGCAGCGTAAAGGGCGTTGGTGGCTACACCTTC. Its protein product is CSVKGVGGYTF.

The chain couples TRBV4-3 to TRBJ2-3, with D possibly being TRBD2 (6 bases). Germline V gene data show CDR1 as LGHNA and CDR2 as YSLEER. This CDR3 contains 14 residues. The V end lost 1 base, the J end lost 4 bases, and 9 bases lay between the germline ends. The CDR3 coding sequence is TGCGCCAGCAGCCAAGGGCCGGGGGCAGATACGCAGTATTTT. Protein product: CASSQGPGADTQYF.